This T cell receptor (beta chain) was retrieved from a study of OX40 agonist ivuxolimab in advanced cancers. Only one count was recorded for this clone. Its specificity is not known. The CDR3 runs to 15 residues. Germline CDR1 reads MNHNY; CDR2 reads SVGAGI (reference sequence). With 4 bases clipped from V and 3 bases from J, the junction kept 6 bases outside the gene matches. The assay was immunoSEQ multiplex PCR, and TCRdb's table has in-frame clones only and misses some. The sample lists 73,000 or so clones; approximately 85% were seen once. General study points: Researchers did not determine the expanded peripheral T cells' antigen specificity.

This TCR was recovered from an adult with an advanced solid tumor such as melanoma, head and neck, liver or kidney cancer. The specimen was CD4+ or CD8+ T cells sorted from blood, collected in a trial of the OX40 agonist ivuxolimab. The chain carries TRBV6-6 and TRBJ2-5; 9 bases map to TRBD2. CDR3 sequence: CASSSGAGGEETQYF. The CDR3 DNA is TGTGCCAGCAGTTCGGGAGCGGGGGGAGAAGAGACCCAGTACTTC.